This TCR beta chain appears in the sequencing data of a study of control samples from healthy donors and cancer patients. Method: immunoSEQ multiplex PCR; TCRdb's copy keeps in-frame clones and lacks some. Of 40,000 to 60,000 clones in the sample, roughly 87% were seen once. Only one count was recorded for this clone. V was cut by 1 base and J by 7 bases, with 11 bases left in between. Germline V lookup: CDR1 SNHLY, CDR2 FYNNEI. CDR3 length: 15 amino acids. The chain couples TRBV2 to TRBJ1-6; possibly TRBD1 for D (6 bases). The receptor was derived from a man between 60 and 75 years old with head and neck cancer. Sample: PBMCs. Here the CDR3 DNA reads TGTGCCAGCAGTGAAGATATCAGGGGCAATTCACCCCTCCACTTT. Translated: CASSEDIRGNSPLHF.